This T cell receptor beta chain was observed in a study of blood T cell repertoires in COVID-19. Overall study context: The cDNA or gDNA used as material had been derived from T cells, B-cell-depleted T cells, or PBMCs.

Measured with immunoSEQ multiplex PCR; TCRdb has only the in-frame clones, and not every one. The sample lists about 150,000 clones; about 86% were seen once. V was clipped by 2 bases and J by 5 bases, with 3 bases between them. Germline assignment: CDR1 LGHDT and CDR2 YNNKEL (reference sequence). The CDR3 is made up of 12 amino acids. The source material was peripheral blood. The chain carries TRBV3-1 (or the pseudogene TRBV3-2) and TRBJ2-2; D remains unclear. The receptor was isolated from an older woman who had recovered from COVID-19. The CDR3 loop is CASSQTTGELFF. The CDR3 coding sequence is TGTGCCAGCAGCCAAACTACCGGGGAGCTGTTTTTT.